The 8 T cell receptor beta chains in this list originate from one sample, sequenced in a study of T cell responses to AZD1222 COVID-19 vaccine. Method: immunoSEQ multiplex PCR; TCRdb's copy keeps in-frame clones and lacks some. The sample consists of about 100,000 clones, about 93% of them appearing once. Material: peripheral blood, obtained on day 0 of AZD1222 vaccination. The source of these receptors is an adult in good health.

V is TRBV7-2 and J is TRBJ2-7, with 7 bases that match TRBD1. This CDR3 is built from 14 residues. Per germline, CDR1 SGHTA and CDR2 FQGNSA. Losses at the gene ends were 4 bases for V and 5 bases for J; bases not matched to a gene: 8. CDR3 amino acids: CASSSLGTAHEQYF. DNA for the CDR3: TGTGCCAGCAGCTCTTTAGGGACAGCCCACGAGCAGTACTTC.

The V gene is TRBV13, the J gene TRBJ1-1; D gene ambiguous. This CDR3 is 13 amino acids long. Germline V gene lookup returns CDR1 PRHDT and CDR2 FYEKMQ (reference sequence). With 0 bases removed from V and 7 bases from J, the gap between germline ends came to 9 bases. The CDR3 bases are TGTGCCAGCAGCTTAGGCCTTAGGGATGAAGCTTTCTTT. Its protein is CASSLGLRDEAFF. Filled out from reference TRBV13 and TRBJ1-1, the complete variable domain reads AAGVIQSPRHLIKEKRETATLKCYPIPRHDTVYWYQQGPGQDPQFLISFYEKMQSDKGSIPDRFSAQQFSDYHSELNMSSLELGDSALYFCASSLGLRDEAFFGQGTRLTVV.

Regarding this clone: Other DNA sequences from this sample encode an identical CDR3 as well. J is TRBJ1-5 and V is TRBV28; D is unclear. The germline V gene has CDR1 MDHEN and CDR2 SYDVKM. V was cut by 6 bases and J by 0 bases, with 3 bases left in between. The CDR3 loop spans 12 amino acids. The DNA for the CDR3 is TGTGCCAGCAGGGGTAGCAATCAGCCCCAGCATTTT. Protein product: CASRGSNQPQHF.

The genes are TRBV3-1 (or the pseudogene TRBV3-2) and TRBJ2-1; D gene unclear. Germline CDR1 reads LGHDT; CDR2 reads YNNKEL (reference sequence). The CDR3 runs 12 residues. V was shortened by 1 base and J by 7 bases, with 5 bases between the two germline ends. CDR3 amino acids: CASSQVLNEQFF. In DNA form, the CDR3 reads TGTGCCAGCAGCCAAGTTCTAAATGAGCAGTTCTTC.

In DNA, the CDR3 is TGTGCCAGCAGCTCCTACAGGGATAACTATGGCTACACCTTC. Translation gives CASSSYRDNYGYTF. The chain employs TRBV7-2 and TRBJ1-2; D perhaps matches TRBD1 (6 bases). CDR1 and CDR2 (germline): SGHTA, FQGNSA. CDR3 length: 14 amino acids. Between the trimmed V and J ends, which lost 4 bases and 1 base, there was a span of 10 bases.

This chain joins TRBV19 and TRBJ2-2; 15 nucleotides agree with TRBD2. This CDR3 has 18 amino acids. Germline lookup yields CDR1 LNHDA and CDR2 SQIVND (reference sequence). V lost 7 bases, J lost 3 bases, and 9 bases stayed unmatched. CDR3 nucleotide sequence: TGTGCCAGTACCCCGGGACTAGCGGGAGGTTACGACACCGGGGAGCTGTTTTTT. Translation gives CASTPGLAGGYDTGELFF. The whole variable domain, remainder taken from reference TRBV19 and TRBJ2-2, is DGGITQSPKYLFRKEGQNVTLSCEQNLNHDAMYWYRQDPGQGLRLIYYSQIVNDFQKGDIAEGYSVSREKKESFPLTVTSAQKNPTAFYLCASTPGLAGGYDTGELFFGEGSRLTVL.

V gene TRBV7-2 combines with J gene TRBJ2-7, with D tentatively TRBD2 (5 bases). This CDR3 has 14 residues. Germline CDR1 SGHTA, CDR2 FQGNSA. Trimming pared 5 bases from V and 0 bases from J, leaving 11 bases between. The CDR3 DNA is TGTGCCAGCAGCGTGGGTGGGAGCTCCTACGAGCAGTACTTC. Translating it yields CASSVGGSSYEQYF.

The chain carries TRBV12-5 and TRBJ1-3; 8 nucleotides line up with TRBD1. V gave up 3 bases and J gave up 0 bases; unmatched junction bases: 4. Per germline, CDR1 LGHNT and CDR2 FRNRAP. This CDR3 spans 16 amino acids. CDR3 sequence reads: CASGFAGGNSGNTIYF. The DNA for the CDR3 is TGTGCTAGTGGTTTCGCAGGGGGCAACTCTGGAAACACCATATATTTT.